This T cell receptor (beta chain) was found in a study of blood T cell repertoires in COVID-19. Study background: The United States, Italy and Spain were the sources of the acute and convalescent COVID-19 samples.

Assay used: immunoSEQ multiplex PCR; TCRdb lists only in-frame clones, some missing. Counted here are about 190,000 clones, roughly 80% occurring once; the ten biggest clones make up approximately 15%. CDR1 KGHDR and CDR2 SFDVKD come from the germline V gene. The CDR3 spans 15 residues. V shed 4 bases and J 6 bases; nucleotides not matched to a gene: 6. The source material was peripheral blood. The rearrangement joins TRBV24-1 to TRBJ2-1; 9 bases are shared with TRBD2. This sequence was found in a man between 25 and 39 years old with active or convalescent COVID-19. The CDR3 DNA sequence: TGTGCCACCAGTGAGGTAGCGGGGGCCCGCAATGAGCAGTTCTTC. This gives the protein CATSEVAGARNEQFF.